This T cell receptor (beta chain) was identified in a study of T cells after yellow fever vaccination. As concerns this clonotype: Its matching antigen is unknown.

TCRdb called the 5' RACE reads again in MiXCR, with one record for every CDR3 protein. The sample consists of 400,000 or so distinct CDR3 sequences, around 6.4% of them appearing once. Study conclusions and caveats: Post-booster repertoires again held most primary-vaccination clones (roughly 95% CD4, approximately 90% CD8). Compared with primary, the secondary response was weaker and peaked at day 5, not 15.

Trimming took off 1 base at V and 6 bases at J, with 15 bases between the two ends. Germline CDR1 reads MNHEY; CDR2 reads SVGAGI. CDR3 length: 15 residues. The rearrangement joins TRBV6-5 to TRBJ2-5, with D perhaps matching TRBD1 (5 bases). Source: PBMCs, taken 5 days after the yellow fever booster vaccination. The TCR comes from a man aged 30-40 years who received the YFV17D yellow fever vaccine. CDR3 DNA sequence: TGTGCCAGCAGTTACTTGGGGCCAGTAGGAAAGACCCAGTACTTC. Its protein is CASSYLGPVGKTQYF.